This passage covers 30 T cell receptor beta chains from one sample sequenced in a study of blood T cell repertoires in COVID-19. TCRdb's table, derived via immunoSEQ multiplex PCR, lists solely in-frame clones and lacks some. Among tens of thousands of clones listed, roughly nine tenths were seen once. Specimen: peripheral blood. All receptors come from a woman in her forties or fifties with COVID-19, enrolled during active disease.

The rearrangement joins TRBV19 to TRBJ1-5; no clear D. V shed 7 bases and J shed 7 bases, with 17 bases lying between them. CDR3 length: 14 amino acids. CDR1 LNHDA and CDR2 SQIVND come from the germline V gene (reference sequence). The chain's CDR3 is CASIPAGSGQPQHF. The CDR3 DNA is TGTGCCAGTATTCCGGCAGGTTCGGGGCAGCCCCAGCATTTT.

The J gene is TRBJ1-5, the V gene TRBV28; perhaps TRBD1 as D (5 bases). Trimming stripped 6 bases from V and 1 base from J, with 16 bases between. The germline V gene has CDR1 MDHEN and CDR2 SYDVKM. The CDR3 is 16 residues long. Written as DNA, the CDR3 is TGTGCCAGCAGGGAGCCGAGGACACAAAGCAATCAGCCCCAGCATTTT. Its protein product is CASREPRTQSNQPQHF.

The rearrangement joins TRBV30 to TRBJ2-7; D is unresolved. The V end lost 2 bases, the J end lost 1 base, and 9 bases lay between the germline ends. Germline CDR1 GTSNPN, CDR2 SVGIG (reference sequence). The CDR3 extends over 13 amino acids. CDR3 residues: CAWSPGFSYEQYF. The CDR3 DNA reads TGTGCCTGGAGTCCCGGGTTTTCCTACGAGCAGTACTTC.

Here the CDR3 reads CASSIAATNEKLFF. CDR3 sequence (DNA): TGTGCCAGTAGTATAGCTGCAACTAATGAAAAACTGTTTTTT. J is TRBJ1-4 and V is TRBV19; unclear D gene. The CDR3 sequence is 14 residues long. The germline V gene has CDR1 LNHDA and CDR2 SQIVND (reference sequence). V gave up 1 base and J gave up 0 bases, with 3 bases separating them.

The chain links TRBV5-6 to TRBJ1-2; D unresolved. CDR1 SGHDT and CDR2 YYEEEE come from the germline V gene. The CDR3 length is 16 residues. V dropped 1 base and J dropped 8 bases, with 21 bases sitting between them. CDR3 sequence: CASSLKLQTLTGGYTF. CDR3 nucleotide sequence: TGTGCCAGCAGCTTGAAACTACAGACTCTTACGGGAGGCTACACCTTC.

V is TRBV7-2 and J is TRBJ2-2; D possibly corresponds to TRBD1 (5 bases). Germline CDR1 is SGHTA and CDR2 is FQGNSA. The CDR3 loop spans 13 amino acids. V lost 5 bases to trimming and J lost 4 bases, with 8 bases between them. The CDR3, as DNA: TGTGCCAGCAGCAATCAGGGCACCGGGGAGCTGTTTTTT. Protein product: CASSNQGTGELFF.

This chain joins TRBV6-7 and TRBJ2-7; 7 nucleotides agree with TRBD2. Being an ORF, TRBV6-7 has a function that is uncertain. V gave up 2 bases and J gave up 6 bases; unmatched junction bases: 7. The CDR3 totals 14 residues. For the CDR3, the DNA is TGTGCCAGCAGTTACGTGAGCGGGACTTGCGAGCAGTACTTC. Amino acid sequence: CASSYVSGTCEQYF.

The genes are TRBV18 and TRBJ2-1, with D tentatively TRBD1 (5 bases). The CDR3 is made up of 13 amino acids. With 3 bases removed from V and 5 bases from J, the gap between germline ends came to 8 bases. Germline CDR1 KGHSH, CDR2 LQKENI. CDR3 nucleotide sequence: TGTGCCAGCTCACCGGGGCTAAACAATGAGCAGTTCTTC. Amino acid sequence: CASSPGLNNEQFF.

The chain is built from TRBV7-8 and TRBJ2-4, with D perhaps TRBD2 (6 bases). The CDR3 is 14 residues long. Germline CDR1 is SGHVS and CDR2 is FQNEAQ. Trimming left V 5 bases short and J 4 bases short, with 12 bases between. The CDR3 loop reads CASSPTSSKNIQYF. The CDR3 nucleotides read TGTGCCAGCAGCCCGACTAGTTCAAAAAACATTCAGTACTTC.

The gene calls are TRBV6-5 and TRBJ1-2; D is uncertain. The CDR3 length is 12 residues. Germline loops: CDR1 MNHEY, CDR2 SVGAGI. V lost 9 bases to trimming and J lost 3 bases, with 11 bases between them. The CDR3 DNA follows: TGTGCCAGTAGGAGGGAGGACTATGGCTACACCTTC. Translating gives CASRREDYGYTF.

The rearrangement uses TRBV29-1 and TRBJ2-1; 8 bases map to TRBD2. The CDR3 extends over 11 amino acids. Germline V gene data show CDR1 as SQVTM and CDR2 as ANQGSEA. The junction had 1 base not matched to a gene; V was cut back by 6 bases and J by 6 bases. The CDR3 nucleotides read TGCAGCGTCGCGGGGGGCAATGAGCAGTTCTTC. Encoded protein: CSVAGGNEQFF.

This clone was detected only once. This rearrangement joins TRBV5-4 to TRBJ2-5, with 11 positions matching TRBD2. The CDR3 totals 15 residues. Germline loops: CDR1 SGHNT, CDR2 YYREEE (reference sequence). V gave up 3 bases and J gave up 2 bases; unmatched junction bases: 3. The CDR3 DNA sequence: TGTGCCAGCAGCTCCGGACTAGCGGGTCAAGAGACCCAGTACTTC. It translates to CASSSGLAGQETQYF.

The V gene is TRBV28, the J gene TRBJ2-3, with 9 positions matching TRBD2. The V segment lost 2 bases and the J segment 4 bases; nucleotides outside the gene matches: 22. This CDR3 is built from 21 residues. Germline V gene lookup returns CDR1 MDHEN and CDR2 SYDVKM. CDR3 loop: CASSLERRGRASGKGADTQYF. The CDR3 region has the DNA TGTGCCAGCAGTTTAGAAAGGAGGGGAAGGGCTAGCGGGAAGGGGGCAGATACGCAGTATTTT.

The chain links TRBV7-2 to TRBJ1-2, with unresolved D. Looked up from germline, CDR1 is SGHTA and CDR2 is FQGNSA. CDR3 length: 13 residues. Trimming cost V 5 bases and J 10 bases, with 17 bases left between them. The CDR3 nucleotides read TGTGCCAGCAGCCCCCCCGGCACGCGGAACTACACCTTC. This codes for CASSPPGTRNYTF.

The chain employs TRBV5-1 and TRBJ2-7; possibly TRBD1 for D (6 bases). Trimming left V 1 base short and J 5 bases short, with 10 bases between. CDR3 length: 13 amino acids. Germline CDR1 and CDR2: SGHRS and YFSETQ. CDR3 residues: CASSLPQGNEQYF. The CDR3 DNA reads TGCGCCAGCAGCTTGCCACAGGGAAACGAGCAGTACTTC.

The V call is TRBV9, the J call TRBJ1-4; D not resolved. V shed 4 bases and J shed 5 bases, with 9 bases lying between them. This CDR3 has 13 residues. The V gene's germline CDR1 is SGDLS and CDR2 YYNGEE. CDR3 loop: CASSPNPNEKLFF. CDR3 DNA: TGTGCCAGCAGCCCCAATCCAAATGAAAAACTGTTTTTT.

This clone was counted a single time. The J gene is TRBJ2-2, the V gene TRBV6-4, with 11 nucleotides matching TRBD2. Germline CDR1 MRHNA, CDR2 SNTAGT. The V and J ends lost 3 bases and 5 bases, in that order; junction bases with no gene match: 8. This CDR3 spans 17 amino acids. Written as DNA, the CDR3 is TGTGCCAGCAGTGAGCAGCTAGCGGGAGGAAGGACCGGGGAGCTGTTTTTT. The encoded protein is CASSEQLAGGRTGELFF.

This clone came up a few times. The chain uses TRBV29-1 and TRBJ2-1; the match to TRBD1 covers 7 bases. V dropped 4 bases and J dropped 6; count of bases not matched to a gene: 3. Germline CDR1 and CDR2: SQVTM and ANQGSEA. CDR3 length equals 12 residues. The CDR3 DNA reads TGCAGCGTTGTAGGGGGCCCCAATGAGCAGTTCTTC. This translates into CSVVGGPNEQFF.

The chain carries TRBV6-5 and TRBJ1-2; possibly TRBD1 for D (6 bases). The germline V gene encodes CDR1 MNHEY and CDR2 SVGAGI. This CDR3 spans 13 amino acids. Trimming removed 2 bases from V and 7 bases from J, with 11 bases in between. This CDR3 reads CASSYHPGVGYTF. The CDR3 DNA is TGTGCCAGCAGTTACCACCCAGGGGTTGGCTACACCTTC.

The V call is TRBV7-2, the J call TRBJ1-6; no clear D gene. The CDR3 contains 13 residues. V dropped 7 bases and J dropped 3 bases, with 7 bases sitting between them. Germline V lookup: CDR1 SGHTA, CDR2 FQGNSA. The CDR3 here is CASNAVYNSPLHF. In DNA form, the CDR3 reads TGTGCCAGCAACGCGGTCTATAATTCACCCCTCCACTTT.

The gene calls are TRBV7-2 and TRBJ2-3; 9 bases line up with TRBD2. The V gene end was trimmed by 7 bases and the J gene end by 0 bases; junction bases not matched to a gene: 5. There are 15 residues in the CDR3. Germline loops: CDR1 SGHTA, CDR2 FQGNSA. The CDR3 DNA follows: TGTGCCAGCAAGACTAGCGGAGAGAGCACAGATACGCAGTATTTT. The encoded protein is CASKTSGESTDTQYF.

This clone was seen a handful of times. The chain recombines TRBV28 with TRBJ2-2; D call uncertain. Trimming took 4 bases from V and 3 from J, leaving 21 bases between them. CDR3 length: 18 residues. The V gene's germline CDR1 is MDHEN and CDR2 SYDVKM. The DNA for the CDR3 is TGTGCCAGCAGTTCTATACAGACGGCAGCTTTTTACACCGGGGAGCTGTTTTTT. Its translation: CASSSIQTAAFYTGELFF. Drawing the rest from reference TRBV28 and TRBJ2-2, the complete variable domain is DVKVTQSSRYLVKRTGEKVFLECVQDMDHENMFWYRQDPGLGLRLIYFSYDVKMKEKGDIPEGYSVSREKKERFSLILESASTNQTSMYLCASSSIQTAAFYTGELFFGEGSRLTVL.

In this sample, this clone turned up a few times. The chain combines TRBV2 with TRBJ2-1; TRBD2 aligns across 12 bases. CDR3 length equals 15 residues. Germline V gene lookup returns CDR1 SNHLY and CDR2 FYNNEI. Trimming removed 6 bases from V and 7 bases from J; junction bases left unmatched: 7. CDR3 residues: CASSEGLAGQNEQFF. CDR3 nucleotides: TGTGCCAGCAGCGAGGGACTAGCGGGCCAAAATGAGCAGTTCTTC.

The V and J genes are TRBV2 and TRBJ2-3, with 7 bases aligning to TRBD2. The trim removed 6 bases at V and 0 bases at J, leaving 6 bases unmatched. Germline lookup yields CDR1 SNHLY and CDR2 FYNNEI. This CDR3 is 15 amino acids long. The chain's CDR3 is CASSPAGVSTDTQYF. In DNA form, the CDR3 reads TGTGCCAGCAGCCCCGCGGGAGTCAGCACAGATACGCAGTATTTT.

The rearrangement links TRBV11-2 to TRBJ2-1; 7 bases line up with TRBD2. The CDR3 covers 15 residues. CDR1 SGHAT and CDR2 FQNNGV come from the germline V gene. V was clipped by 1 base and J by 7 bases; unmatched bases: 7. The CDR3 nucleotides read TGTGCCAGCAGCTTAGGGGCGGGGGTTGAAAATGAGCAGTTCTTC. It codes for CASSLGAGVENEQFF.

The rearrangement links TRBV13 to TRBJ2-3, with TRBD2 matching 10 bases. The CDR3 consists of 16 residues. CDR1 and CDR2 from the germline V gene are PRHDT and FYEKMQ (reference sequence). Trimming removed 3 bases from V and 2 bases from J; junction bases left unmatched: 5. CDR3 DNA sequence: TGTGCCAGCAGCTTCCGGACTAGCGGAGACACAGATACGCAGTATTTT. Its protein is CASSFRTSGDTDTQYF.

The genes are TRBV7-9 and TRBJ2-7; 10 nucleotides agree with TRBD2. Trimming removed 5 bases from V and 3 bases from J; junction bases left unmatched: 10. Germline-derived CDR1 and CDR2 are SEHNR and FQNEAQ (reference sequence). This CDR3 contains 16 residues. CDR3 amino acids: CASSPQTSGPLYEQYF. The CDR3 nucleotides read TGTGCCAGCAGCCCCCAGACTAGCGGGCCCCTCTACGAGCAGTACTTC.

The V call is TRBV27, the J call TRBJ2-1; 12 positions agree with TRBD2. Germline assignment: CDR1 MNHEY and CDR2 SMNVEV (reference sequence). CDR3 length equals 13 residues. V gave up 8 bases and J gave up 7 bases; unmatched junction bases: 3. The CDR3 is CASASGRGNEQFF. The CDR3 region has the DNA TGTGCCAGCGCTAGCGGGAGGGGGAATGAGCAGTTCTTC.

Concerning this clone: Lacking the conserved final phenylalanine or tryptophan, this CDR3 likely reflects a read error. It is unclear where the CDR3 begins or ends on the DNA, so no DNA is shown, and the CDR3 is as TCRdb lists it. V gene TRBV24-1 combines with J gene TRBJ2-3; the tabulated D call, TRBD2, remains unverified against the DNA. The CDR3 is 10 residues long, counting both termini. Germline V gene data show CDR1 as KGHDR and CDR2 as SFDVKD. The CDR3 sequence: CATGGLAGVG.

CDR3 bases: TGTGCCAGCTCACCATTACCGGGCTCTGGAAACACCATATATTTT. Residues: CASSPLPGSGNTIYF. The rearrangement joins TRBV18 to TRBJ1-3; unclear D gene. Germline V gives CDR1 KGHSH, CDR2 LQKENI. Trimming removed 2 bases from V and 0 bases from J, with 8 bases in between. CDR3 length equals 15 residues.